Included here is one T cell receptor (beta chain) sequence, with context. Its antigen is still unknown. The data were taken from a study of T cell responses to AZD1222 COVID-19 vaccine. Study-level points and caveats: Donors skewed white British and female; clonal diversity was possibly underestimated. Recipients of AZD1222 seropositive at baseline numbered only 6 or 7.

Second-dose intervals of approximately 4 or approximately 12 weeks were pooled. Measured with immunoSEQ multiplex PCR; TCRdb has only the in-frame clones, and not every one. The data hold about 140,000 clones, with about 88% observed a single time. The clonotype comes from an adult who received the AZD1222 COVID-19 vaccine. Sequences were derived from peripheral blood, sampled 28 days after the second AZD1222 dose.

This chain's CDR3 is CSASHGEANYGYTF. CDR3 DNA: TGCAGTGCTAGTCACGGCGAAGCTAACTATGGCTACACCTTC. The J gene is TRBJ1-2, the V gene TRBV20-1; no clear D. The V end lost 3 bases, the J end lost 0 bases, and 11 bases lay between the germline ends. Germline lookup yields CDR1 DFQATT and CDR2 SNEGSKA (reference sequence). This CDR3 spans 14 amino acids.